The 13 T cell receptor beta chains below all came from one sample that was sequenced in a study of cytomegalovirus exposure and HLA in healthy donors. Primers included in the PCR were 60 Vbeta and 13 Jbeta primers. The table came from immunoSEQ multiplex PCR; TCRdb's copy has only in-frame clones and leaves some out. The table has approximately 91,000 clones, 81% seen once. Sample: PBMCs. These receptors originate from a human donor in good health.

The chain carries TRBV6-5 and TRBJ2-7; D is unresolved. This CDR3 is 16 amino acids long. Germline V CDR1 and CDR2: MNHEY, SVGAGI. V lost 0 bases and J lost 2, with 14 bases in between. This CDR3 is CASSYSDPQSPYEQYF. The CDR3 DNA reads TGTGCCAGCAGTTACTCAGATCCACAGAGTCCCTACGAGCAGTACTTC.

This clone has more than one count but fewer than ten. The chain links TRBV4-2 to TRBJ1-2; no clear D. Trimming stripped 0 bases from V and 7 bases from J, with 12 bases between. The CDR3 length is 14 residues. CDR1 is LGHNA, CDR2 YNFKEQ, per germline. CDR3 in amino acids: CASSQDTERVGYTF. The CDR3 coding sequence is TGTGCCAGCAGCCAAGATACGGAACGGGTTGGCTACACCTTC.

The chain carries TRBV6-5 and TRBJ2-7; D unclear. The germline CDR1 and CDR2 sequences are MNHEY and SVGAGI. Trimming took off 4 bases at V and 2 bases at J, with 15 bases between the two ends. This CDR3 has 15 residues. CDR3 DNA: TGTGCCAGCAGTTTACGGTGGTACCCCCCCTACGAGCAGTACTTC. It codes for CASSLRWYPPYEQYF.

The J gene is TRBJ1-2, the V gene TRBV9; possibly TRBD1 for D (6 bases). V shed 3 bases and J shed 2 bases, with 11 bases lying between them. The length of the CDR3 is 14 residues. Germline CDR1 SGDLS, CDR2 YYNGEE. Here the CDR3 DNA reads TGTGCCAGCAGCGGGACAGAGGAGAACTATGGCTACACCTTC. This translates into CASSGTEENYGYTF.

The V gene is TRBV7-8, the J gene TRBJ2-7; 8 positions agree with TRBD2. V shed 5 bases and J 7 bases; nucleotides not matched to a gene: 13. Germline CDR1 and CDR2: SGHVS and FQNEAQ. The CDR3 consists of 15 residues. The CDR3 DNA reads as TGTGCCAGCAGCCCCCCGGGGGGGGGACTATTGGAGCAGTACTTC. It is translated as CASSPPGGGLLEQYF.

This chain uses TRBV29-1 with TRBJ2-5; 8 bases agree with TRBD1. The CDR3 consists of 11 residues. CDR1 and CDR2 (germline): SQVTM, ANQGSEA. J gave up 5 bases and V 7 bases, and 3 bases lay outside the gene matches. The CDR3 is CSAYRGETQYF. DNA of the CDR3: TGCAGCGCATACAGGGGGGAGACCCAGTACTTC.

The chain uses TRBV21-1 and TRBJ2-3; the table's D call, TRBD2, has no DNA check behind it. TRBV21-1 represents a pseudogene. The CDR3 covers 18 residues. The CDR3, as DNA: TGTGCCAGCAGCCACCGGAAAGTAGCGGGACCTGGGACAGATACGCAGTATTTT. This sequence encodes CASSHRKVAGPGTDTQYF.

The CDR3 DNA follows: TGTGCCATCAGTATAGCGACGCGTCTCGATACGCAGTATTTT. Protein sequence: CAISIATRLDTQYF. The chain recombines TRBV10-3 with TRBJ2-3; tentative D call: TRBD2 (5 bases). CDR1 is ENHRY, CDR2 SYGVKD, per germline. V was pared by 5 bases and J by 6 bases, with 15 bases between. The CDR3 consists of 14 residues.

The V gene is TRBV30, the J gene TRBJ1-1, with 7 bases matching TRBD1. The J segment lost 6 bases and the V segment lost 4 bases, leaving 5 bases of the junction unmatched. Germline CDR1 GTSNPN, CDR2 SVGIG (reference sequence). The CDR3 loop spans 12 amino acids. The DNA of the CDR3 is TGTGCCTGGAAACAGGGGATGGCTGAAGCTTTCTTT. It specifies CAWKQGMAEAFF.

The chain employs TRBV5-6 and TRBJ2-5; 14 bases align to TRBD2. CDR3 length: 16 amino acids. The J segment lost 5 bases and the V segment lost 4 bases, leaving 7 bases of the junction unmatched. Germline V gene lookup returns CDR1 SGHDT and CDR2 YYEEEE. CDR3 bases: TGTGCCAGCAGCCCGGGACTAGCGGGGGAGAGGGAGACCCAGTACTTC. Its translation: CASSPGLAGERETQYF. The complete variable domain, with remaining parts taken from reference TRBV5-6 and TRBJ2-5, reads DAGVTQSPTHLIKTRGQQVTLRCSPKSGHDTVSWYQQALGQGPQFIFQYYEEEERQRGNFPDRFSGHQFPNYSSELNVNALLLGDSALYLCASSPGLAGERETQYFGPGTRLLVL.

The V gene is TRBV7-2, the J gene TRBJ1-1, with D hard to call. V gave up 6 bases and J gave up 1 base, with 9 bases separating them. CDR3 length: 13 amino acids. Per the germline V gene, CDR1 is SGHTA and CDR2 is FQGNSA. The CDR3 nucleotides read TGTGCCAGCAGAGGAGGGCGGAACACTGAAGCTTTCTTT. Encoded protein: CASRGGRNTEAFF. The full variable domain, its missing parts supplied by reference TRBV7-2 and TRBJ1-1, is GAGVSQSPSNKVTEKGKDVELRCDPISGHTALYWYRQSLGQGLEFLIYFQGNSAPDKSGLPSDRFSAERTGGSVSTLTIQRTQQEDSAVYLCASRGGRNTEAFFGQGTRLTVV.

This chain links TRBV30 with TRBJ1-5; D perhaps matches TRBD1 (5 bases). The CDR3 totals 13 residues. Trimming removed 3 bases from V and 5 bases from J, with 11 bases in between. CDR1 is GTSNPN and CDR2 is SVGIG in the germline V gene (reference sequence). CDR3 coding DNA: TGTGCCTGGAGGCGGGGGGGTGATCAGCCCCAGCATTTT. It specifies CAWRRGGDQPQHF.

The chain uses TRBV28 and TRBJ1-2, with a tentative D call TRBD1 (5 bases). The CDR3 covers 13 residues. Trimming removed 6 bases at V and 5 bases at J, with 13 bases between. The germline gives CDR1 MDHEN, CDR2 SYDVKM. DNA of the CDR3: TGTGCCAGCAGACTTGGGGGAGGGTATGGCTACACCTTC. Its protein is CASRLGGGYGYTF.